What follows is one T cell receptor (beta chain) and its context. These data belong to a study of T cell changes during pregnancy in multiple sclerosis. Here immunoSEQ multiplex PCR was the method, and the copy in TCRdb shows in-frame clones only, minus some. The data show about 100,000 clones, approximately 92% seen once. The TCR originated in a female donor with multiple sclerosis, enrolled in a pregnancy study. The material was peripheral blood, obtained after pregnancy.

CDR3 in DNA: TGCGCCAGCAGCCCCGGGACTAGCGGGCCCAATGAGCAGTTCTTC. Translation: CASSPGTSGPNEQFF. The chain recombines TRBV5-1 with TRBJ2-1, with 12 bases lining up with TRBD2. The length of the CDR3 is 15 residues. Germline CDR1 is SGHRS and CDR2 is YFSETQ. J was trimmed by 6 bases and V by 4 bases; bases with no gene match: 5.